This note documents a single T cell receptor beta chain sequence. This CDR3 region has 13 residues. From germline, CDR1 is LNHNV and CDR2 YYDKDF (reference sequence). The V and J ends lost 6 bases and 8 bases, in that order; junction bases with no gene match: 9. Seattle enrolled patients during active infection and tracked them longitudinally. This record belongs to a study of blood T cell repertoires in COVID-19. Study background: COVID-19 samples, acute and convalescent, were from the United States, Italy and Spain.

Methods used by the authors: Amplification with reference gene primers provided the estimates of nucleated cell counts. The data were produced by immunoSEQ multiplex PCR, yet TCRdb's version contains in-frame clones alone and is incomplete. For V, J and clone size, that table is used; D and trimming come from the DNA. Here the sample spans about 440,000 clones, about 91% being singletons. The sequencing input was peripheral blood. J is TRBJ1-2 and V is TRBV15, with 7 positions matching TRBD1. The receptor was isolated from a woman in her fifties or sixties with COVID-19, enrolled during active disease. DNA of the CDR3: TGTGCCACCAGGGGACGAGGACAGGCCGGCTACACCTTC. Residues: CATRGRGQAGYTF.